These 22 T cell receptor beta chains were sequenced from one sample in a study of blood T cell repertoires in COVID-19. Sequencing was performed with immunoSEQ multiplex PCR; in TCRdb, only in-frame clones are kept and a portion is missing. The repertoire holds some 130,000 clones, with approximately 78% as singletons. The sample taken for sequencing was peripheral blood. The receptors here all came from a man in his 60s who had recovered from COVID-19.

The chain uses TRBV11-3 and TRBJ2-3, with D unresolved. Germline CDR1 and CDR2: SGHNT and YENEEA. The CDR3 loop spans 15 amino acids. V dropped 4 bases and J dropped 4 bases, with 15 bases sitting between them. In DNA form, the CDR3 reads TGTGCCAGCAGCTCAACCGGGTTTCAGCCAGATACGCAGTATTTT. As protein: CASSSTGFQPDTQYF.

This chain links TRBV19 with TRBJ1-2; D remains ambiguous. The CDR3 extends over 13 amino acids. V was cut by 5 bases and J by 4 bases, with 11 bases left in between. Germline V gives CDR1 LNHDA, CDR2 SQIVND (reference sequence). This chain's CDR3 is CASSAVDPYGYTF. In DNA, the CDR3 is TGTGCCAGTAGTGCAGTTGATCCCTATGGCTACACCTTC.

The rearrangement joins TRBV4-2 to TRBJ1-6, with TRBD1 identical over 8 bases. Germline trimming cut 2 bases from V and 0 bases from J; bases unmatched to any gene: 3. Germline V gives CDR1 LGHNA, CDR2 YNFKEQ. CDR3 size: 17 residues. The chain's CDR3 is CASSQRTGSSYNSPLHF. The DNA for the CDR3 is TGTGCCAGCAGCCAACGGACAGGGAGCTCCTATAATTCACCCCTCCACTTT.

In its sample, this clone was seen a few times. The chain carries TRBV7-8 and TRBJ1-1, with D possibly TRBD1 on 5 matching bases. CDR3 length equals 15 residues. Per germline, CDR1 SGHVS and CDR2 FQNEAQ. Between the trimmed V and J ends, which lost 1 base and 2 bases, there was a span of 11 bases. CDR3 sequence (DNA): TGTGCCAGCAGCTTAGACGGACACCAAAACACTGAAGCTTTCTTT. It codes for CASSLDGHQNTEAFF.

The rearrangement uses TRBV10-2 and TRBJ2-3, with 8 positions matching TRBD2. Per germline, CDR1 WSHSY and CDR2 SAAADI. The V and J ends lost 8 bases and 6 bases, in that order; junction bases with no gene match: 10. The CDR3 runs to 14 residues. Here the CDR3 DNA reads TGCGCCAGCTTAGCGGGGACCAGGGGTGATACGCAGTATTTT. Its translation: CASLAGTRGDTQYF.

The chain joins TRBV6-5 to TRBJ2-7, with D tentatively TRBD1 (6 bases). The CDR3 has 13 residues. Germline lookup yields CDR1 MNHEY and CDR2 SVGAGI. V lost 6 bases and J lost 4, with 13 bases in between. The CDR3 sequence: CASSIDRTYEQYF. The CDR3, as DNA: TGTGCCAGCAGCATAGACAGGACGTACGAGCAGTACTTC.

The chain carries TRBV19 and TRBJ1-2; no firm D call. This CDR3 region has 13 residues. Trimming left V 5 bases short and J 6 bases short, with 13 bases between. CDR1 is LNHDA, CDR2 SQIVND, per germline (reference sequence). For the CDR3, the DNA is TGTGCCAGTAGTTCGGCGGGCAGCAATGGCTACACCTTC. It encodes CASSSAGSNGYTF.

The chain uses TRBV12-3 or TRBV12-4 and TRBJ2-3; possibly TRBD1 for D (6 bases). This CDR3 contains 11 residues. The V end lost 6 bases, the J end lost 13 bases, and 14 bases lay between the germline ends. Written as DNA, the CDR3 is TGTGCCAGCAGGCAGGGGTTAGGGAAGTATTTT. The encoded protein is CASRQGLGKYF.

The chain uses TRBV19 and TRBJ2-1, with TRBD2 matching 8 bases. CDR1 and CDR2 from the germline V gene are LNHDA and SQIVND (reference sequence). V dropped 5 bases and J dropped 8; count of bases not matched to a gene: 23. CDR3 length: 19 residues. The CDR3 nucleotides read TGTGCCAGTAGTTCCCCAGGGAGCGGGAGCCTTTTGGACGTGCATGAGCAGTTCTTC. Protein product: CASSSPGSGSLLDVHEQFF.

This rearrangement joins TRBV28 to TRBJ2-7; TRBD2 might be the D (6 bases). Germline lookup yields CDR1 MDHEN and CDR2 SYDVKM. The V end was cut by 2 bases, the J end by 4 bases, with 12 bases between. The CDR3 contains 14 residues. The CDR3 DNA follows: TGTGCCAGCAGTTTAACGGGGGAGCGGTACGAGCAGTACTTC. Translated: CASSLTGERYEQYF. The full variable domain, with the rest looked up from reference TRBV28 and TRBJ2-7, is DVKVTQSSRYLVKRTGEKVFLECVQDMDHENMFWYRQDPGLGLRLIYFSYDVKMKEKGDIPEGYSVSREKKERFSLILESASTNQTSMYLCASSLTGERYEQYFGPGTRLTVT.

The chain recombines TRBV9 with TRBJ2-7, with 11 bases that match TRBD1. This CDR3 is 16 amino acids long. The V segment lost 2 bases and the J segment 6 bases; nucleotides outside the gene matches: 10. Per germline, CDR1 SGDLS and CDR2 YYNGEE. The CDR3: CASSVKPPGQGVEQYF. DNA of the CDR3: TGTGCCAGCAGCGTGAAACCTCCGGGACAGGGGGTCGAGCAGTACTTC.

V gene TRBV24-1 combines with J gene TRBJ1-5; D is uncertain. This CDR3 is 13 amino acids long. Germline values: CDR1 KGHDR, CDR2 SFDVKD. V was cut by 1 base and J by 8 bases, with 8 bases left in between. CDR3 DNA: TGTGCCACCAGTGATTTTCCCGGGGAGCCCCAGCATTTT. It is translated as CATSDFPGEPQHF.

This chain connects TRBV28 to TRBJ2-6, with D perhaps matching TRBD2 (5 bases). V was cut by 5 bases and J by 4 bases, with 15 bases left in between. The germline gives CDR1 MDHEN, CDR2 SYDVKM. The CDR3 consists of 16 residues. The CDR3 nucleotides read TGTGCCAGCAGTCCCCCCGGAGGAGGAGGGGCCAACGTCCTGACTTTC. Translated, it gives CASSPPGGGGANVLTF.

The chain is built from TRBV10-3 and TRBJ2-2; D may be TRBD2 (6 bases). The ends were cut back, 0 bases at V and 7 bases at J, with 12 bases in the middle. The germline CDR1 and CDR2 sequences are ENHRY and SYGVKD. The CDR3 covers 15 residues. CDR3 sequence (DNA): TGTGCCATCAGTGAGTCGCGGGGCGTTGGCGGGGAGCTGTTTTTT. It translates to CAISESRGVGGELFF.

A note on this clone: A junction end diverges from the germline sequence, so it may reflect a read error. J is TRBJ2-1 and V is TRBV5-1; 10 positions agree with TRBD2. CDR3 length: 14 residues. From germline, CDR1 is SGHRS and CDR2 YFSETQ. The CDR3 DNA is TGCGCCAGCGGCTTACTAGCGGGAAACAATGAGCAGTTCTTC. Protein: CASGLLAGNNEQFF.

The V call is TRBV7-9, the J call TRBJ1-2, with 9 bases that match TRBD1. Trimming took 5 bases from V and 6 from J; bases not matched to a gene: 10. This CDR3 spans 15 amino acids. Germline CDR1 is SEHNR and CDR2 is FQNEAQ (reference sequence). The CDR3 here is CASSLGTGFYHGYTF. CDR3 coding DNA: TGTGCCAGCAGCCTAGGGACAGGGTTCTACCATGGCTACACCTTC. The variable domain in full, with the rest retrieved from reference TRBV7-9 and TRBJ1-2, is DTGVSQNPRHKITKRGQNVTFRCDPISEHNRLYWYRQTLGQGPEFLTYFQNEAQLEKSRLLSDRFSAERPKGSFSTLEIQRTEQGDSAMYLCASSLGTGFYHGYTFGSGTRLTVV.

This clone has a handful of counts. The rearrangement links TRBV4-2 to TRBJ1-2, with 7 bases lining up with TRBD1. The germline gives CDR1 LGHNA, CDR2 YNFKEQ. CDR3 size: 14 residues. J gave up 7 bases and V 0 bases, and 5 bases lay outside the gene matches. CDR3 nucleotides: TGTGCCAGCAGCCAAGAAGACAGGGTAGGTGGCTACACCTTC. Translating gives CASSQEDRVGGYTF.

The chain uses TRBV2 and TRBJ1-4; 7 bases align to TRBD1. The CDR3 contains 13 residues. Trimming cost V 7 bases and J 6 bases; bases outside gene matches: 5. CDR1 and CDR2 from the germline V gene are SNHLY and FYNNEI. CDR3 in DNA: TGTGCCAGCATCCTAGGGGGCTATGAAAAACTGTTTTTT. Protein product: CASILGGYEKLFF.

The CDR3 reads CASNPGLAGVTGELFF. CDR3 coding DNA: TGTGCCAGCAACCCGGGACTAGCGGGAGTAACCGGGGAGCTGTTTTTT. The rearrangement joins TRBV28 to TRBJ2-2; TRBD2 matches at 14 bases. The CDR3 consists of 16 residues. V trimming: 7 bases; J trimming: 5 bases; junction bases outside the gene matches: 6. Germline lookup yields CDR1 MDHEN and CDR2 SYDVKM.

V gene TRBV5-5 combines with J gene TRBJ2-7, with 11 bases identical to TRBD1. This CDR3 is built from 14 residues. Trimming at V came to 7 bases and at J to 5 bases, leaving 8 bases not matched to a gene. Germline CDR1 and CDR2: SGHKS and YYEKEE (reference sequence). CDR3 amino acids: CASGWGTGGNEQYF. CDR3 nucleotide sequence: TGTGCCAGCGGCTGGGGGACAGGGGGAAACGAGCAGTACTTC.

CDR3 coding DNA: TGTGCCAGCCGGGAGACAGCGAATGCCTACGAGCAGTACTTC. This codes for CASRETANAYEQYF. The chain carries TRBV2 and TRBJ2-7; weak D call: TRBD2 (6 bases). Germline-derived CDR1 and CDR2 are SNHLY and FYNNEI. This CDR3 has 14 amino acids. Trimming left V 8 bases short and J 2 bases short, with 16 bases between.

The rearrangement joins TRBV30 to TRBJ1-4; 10 bases are shared with TRBD1. With V trimmed by 6 bases and J by 6 bases, 7 bases remained unmatched. Looked up from germline, CDR1 is GTSNPN and CDR2 is SVGIG (reference sequence). The CDR3 contains 14 residues. The CDR3 loop reads CACKTGTGDEKLFF. CDR3 nucleotide sequence: TGTGCCTGTAAGACCGGGACAGGGGATGAAAAACTGTTTTTT.